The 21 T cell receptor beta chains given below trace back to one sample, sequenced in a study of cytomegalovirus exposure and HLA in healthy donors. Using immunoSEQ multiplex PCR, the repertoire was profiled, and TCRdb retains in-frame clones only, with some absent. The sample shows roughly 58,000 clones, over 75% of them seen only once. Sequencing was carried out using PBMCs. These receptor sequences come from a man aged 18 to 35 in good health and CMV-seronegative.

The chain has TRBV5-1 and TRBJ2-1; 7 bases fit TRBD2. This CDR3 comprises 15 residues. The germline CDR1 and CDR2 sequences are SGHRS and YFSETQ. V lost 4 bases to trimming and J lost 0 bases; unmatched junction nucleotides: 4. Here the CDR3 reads CASSRAGSSYNEQFF. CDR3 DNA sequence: TGCGCCAGCAGCCGAGCGGGGAGCTCCTACAATGAGCAGTTCTTC.

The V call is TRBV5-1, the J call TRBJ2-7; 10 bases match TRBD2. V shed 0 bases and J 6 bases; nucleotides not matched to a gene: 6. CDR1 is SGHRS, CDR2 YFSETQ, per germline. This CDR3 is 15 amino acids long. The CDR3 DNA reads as TGCGCCAGCAGCTTGGGAGCGGGAGGGCCATTCGAGCAGTACTTC. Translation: CASSLGAGGPFEQYF.

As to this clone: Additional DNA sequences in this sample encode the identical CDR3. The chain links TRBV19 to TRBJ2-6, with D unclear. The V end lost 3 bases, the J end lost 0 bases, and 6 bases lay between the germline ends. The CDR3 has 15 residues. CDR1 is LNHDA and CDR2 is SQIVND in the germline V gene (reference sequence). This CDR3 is CASSITGSGANVLTF. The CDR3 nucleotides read TGTGCCAGTAGTATTACGGGCTCTGGGGCCAACGTCCTGACTTTC.

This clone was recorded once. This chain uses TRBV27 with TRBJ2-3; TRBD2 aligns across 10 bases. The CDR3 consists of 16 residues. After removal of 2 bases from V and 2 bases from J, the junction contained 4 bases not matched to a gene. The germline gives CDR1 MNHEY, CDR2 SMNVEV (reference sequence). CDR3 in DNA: TGTGCCAGCAGTTTACGGACTAGCGGCCTCACAGATACGCAGTATTTT. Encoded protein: CASSLRTSGLTDTQYF.

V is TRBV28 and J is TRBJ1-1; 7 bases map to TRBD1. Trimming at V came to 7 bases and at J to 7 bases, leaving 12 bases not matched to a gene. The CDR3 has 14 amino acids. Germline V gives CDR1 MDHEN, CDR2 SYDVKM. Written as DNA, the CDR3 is TGTGCCAGCACCCCGGGAGGGGGCGATTTTGAAGCTTTCTTT. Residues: CASTPGGGDFEAFF.

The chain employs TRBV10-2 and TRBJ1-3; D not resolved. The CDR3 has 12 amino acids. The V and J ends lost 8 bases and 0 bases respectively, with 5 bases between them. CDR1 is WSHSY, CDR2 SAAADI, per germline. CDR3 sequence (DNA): TGCGCCAGCGGCAGCTCTGGAAACACCATATATTTT. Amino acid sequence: CASGSSGNTIYF.

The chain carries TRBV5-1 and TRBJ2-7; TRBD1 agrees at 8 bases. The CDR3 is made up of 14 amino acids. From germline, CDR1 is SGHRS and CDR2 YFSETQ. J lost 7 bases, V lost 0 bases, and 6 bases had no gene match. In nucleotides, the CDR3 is TGCGCCAGCAGCTTGGCTGTGACAGGGGATGAGCAGTACTTC. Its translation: CASSLAVTGDEQYF.

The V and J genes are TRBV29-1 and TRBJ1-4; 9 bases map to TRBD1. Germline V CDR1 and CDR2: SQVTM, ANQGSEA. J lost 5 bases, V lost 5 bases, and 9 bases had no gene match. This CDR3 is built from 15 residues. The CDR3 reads CSVRILDRGNEKLFF. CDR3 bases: TGCAGCGTTCGGATTTTGGACAGGGGAAATGAAAAACTGTTTTTT.

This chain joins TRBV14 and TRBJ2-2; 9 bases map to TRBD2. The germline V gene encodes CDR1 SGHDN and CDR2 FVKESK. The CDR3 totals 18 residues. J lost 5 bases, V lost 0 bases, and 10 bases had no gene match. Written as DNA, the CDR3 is TGTGCCAGCAGCCAAGATAAGGGACTAGCTGGCCTGACCGGGGAGCTGTTTTTT. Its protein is CASSQDKGLAGLTGELFF.

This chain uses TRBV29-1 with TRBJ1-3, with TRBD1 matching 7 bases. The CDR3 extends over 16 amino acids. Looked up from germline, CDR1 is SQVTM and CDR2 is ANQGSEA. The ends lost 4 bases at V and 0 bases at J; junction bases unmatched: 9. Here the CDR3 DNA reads TGCAGCGTTGTTGTAGGGGGCGCCTTCTCTGGAAACACCATATATTTT. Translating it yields CSVVVGGAFSGNTIYF.

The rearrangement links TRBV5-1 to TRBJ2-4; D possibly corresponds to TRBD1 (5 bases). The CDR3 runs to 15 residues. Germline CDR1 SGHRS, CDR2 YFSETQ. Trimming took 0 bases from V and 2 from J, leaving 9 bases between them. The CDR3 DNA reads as TGCGCCAGCAGCTTGGAAGCAGGGACCAAAAACATTCAGTACTTC. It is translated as CASSLEAGTKNIQYF.

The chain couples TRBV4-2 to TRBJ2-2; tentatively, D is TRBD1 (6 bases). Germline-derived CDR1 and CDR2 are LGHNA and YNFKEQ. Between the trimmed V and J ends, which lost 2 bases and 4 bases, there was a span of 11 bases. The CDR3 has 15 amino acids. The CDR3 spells CASSQNRVGTGELFF. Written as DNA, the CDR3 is TGTGCCAGCAGCCAAAACAGGGTTGGCACCGGGGAGCTGTTTTTT.

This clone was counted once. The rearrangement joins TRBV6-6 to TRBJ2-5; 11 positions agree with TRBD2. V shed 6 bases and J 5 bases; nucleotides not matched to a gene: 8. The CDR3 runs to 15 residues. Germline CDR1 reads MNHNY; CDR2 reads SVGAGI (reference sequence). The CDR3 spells CASRVAGGGMETQYF. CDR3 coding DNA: TGTGCCAGCAGGGTAGCGGGAGGGGGGATGGAGACCCAGTACTTC.

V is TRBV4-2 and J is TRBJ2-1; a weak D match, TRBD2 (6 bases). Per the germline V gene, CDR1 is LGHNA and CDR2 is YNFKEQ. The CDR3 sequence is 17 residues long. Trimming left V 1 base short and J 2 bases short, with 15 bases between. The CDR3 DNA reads TGTGCCAGCAGCCAAGTGCTAGCGCGATCGGCCTACAATGAGCAGTTCTTC. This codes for CASSQVLARSAYNEQFF.

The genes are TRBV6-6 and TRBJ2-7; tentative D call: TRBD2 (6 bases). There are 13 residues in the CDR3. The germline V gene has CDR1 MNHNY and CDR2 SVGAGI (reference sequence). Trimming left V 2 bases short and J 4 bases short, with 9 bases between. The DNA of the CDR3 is TGTGCCAGCAGTTACGACGGGAGATACGAGCAGTACTTC. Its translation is CASSYDGRYEQYF.

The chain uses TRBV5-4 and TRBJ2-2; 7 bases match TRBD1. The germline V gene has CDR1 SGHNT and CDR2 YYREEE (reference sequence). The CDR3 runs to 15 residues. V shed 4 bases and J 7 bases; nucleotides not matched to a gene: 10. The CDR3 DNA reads TGTGCCAGCAGCAAGGACAGGTCGATCTACGGGGAGCTGTTTTTT. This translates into CASSKDRSIYGELFF.

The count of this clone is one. CDR3 protein: CSVSQGGSYEQYF. The CDR3 nucleotides read TGCAGCGTCTCCCAGGGGGGTTCCTACGAGCAGTACTTC. The chain carries TRBV29-1 and TRBJ2-7; tentative D call: TRBD1 (7 bases). Trimming took off 6 bases at V and 1 base at J, with 13 bases between the two ends. Germline CDR1 reads SQVTM; CDR2 reads ANQGSEA. The CDR3 length is 13 residues.

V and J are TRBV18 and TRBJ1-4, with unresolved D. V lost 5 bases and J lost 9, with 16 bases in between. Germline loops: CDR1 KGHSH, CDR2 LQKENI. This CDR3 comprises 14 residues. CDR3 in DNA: TGTGCCAGCTCAGCCGACGTAGACACAAAAAAACTGTTTTTT. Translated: CASSADVDTKKLFF.

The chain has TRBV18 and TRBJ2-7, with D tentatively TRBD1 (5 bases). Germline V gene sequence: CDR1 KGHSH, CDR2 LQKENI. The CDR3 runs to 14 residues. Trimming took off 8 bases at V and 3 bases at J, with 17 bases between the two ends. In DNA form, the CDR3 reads TGTGCCAGCGCCCTAGGGGCGGAATACTACGAGCAGTACTTC. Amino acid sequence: CASALGAEYYEQYF.

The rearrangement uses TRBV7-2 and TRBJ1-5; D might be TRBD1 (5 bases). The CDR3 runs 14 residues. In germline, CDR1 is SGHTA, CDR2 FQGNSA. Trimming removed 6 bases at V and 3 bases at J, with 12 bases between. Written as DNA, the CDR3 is TGTGCCAGCAGTTTCGGCAGGGACAATCAGCCCCAGCATTTT. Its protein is CASSFGRDNQPQHF.

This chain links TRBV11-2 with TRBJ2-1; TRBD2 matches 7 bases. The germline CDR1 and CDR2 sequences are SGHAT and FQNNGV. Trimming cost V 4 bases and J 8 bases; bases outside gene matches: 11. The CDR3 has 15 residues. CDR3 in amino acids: CASSSLAEAPYEQFF. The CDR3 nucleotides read TGTGCCAGCAGCTCGCTAGCGGAGGCCCCATATGAGCAGTTCTTC. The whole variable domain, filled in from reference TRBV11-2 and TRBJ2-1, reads EAGVAQSPRYKIIEKRQSVAFWCNPISGHATLYWYQQILGQGPKLLIQFQNNGVVDDSQLPKDRFSAERLKGVDSTLKIQPAKLEDSAVYLCASSSLAEAPYEQFFGPGTRLTVL.